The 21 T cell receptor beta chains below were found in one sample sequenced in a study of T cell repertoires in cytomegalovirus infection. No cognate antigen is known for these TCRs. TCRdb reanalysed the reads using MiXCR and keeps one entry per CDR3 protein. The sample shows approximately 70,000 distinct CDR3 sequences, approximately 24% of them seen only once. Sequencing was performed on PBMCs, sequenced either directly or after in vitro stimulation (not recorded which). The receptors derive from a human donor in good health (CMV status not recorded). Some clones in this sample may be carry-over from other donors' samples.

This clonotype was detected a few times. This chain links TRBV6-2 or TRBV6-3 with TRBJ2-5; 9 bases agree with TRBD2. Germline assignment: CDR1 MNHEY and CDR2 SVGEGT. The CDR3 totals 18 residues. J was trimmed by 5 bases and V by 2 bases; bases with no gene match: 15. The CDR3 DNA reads TGTGCCAGCAGTTACGGGGCGGGAGGGCCGGAGAAATTGGAGACCCAGTACTTC. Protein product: CASSYGAGGPEKLETQYF.

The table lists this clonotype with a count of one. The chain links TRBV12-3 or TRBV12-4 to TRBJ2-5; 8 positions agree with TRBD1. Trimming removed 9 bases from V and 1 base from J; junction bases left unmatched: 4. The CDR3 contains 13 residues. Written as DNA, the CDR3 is TGTGCCAGTACACAGGGGGTCCAAGAGACCCAGTACTTC. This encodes CASTQGVQETQYF.

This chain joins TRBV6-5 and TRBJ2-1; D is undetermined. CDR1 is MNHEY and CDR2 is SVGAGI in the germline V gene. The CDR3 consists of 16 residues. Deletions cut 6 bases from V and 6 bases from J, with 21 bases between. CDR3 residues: CASSHTQTRRSNEQFF. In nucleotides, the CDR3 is TGTGCCAGCAGCCACACCCAGACACGCCGCTCCAATGAGCAGTTCTTC.

The CDR3 protein is CASSEALRTGGNHEQYF. For the CDR3, the DNA is TGTGCCAGCAGTGAAGCGCTTAGGACAGGGGGGAACCACGAGCAGTACTTC. The chain has TRBV6-1 and TRBJ2-7; 10 positions match TRBD1. CDR1 and CDR2 from the germline V gene are MNHNS and SASEGT. CDR3 length: 17 residues. J lost 5 bases, V lost 0 bases, and 10 bases had no gene match.

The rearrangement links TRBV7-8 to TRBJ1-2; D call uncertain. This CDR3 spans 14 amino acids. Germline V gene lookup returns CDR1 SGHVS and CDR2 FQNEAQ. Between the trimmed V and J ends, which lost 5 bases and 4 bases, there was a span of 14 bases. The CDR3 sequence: CASSDNAGGYGYTF. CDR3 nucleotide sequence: TGTGCCAGCAGCGACAACGCGGGAGGCTATGGCTACACCTTC.

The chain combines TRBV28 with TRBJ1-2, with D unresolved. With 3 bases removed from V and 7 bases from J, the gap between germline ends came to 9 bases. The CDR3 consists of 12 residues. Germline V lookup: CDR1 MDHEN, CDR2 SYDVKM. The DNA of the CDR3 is TGTGCCAGCAGTTTGGGCGGAAGTGGCTACACCTTC. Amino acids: CASSLGGSGYTF.

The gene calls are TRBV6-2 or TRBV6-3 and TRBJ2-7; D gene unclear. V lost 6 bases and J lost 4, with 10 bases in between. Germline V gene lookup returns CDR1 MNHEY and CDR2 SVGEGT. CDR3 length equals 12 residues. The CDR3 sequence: CASSYAFYEQYF. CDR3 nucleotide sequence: TGTGCCAGCAGCTACGCCTTTTACGAGCAGTACTTC.

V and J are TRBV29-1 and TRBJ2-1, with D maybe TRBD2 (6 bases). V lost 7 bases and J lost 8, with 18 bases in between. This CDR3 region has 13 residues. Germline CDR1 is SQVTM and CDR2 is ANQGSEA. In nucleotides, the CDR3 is TGCAGCGCCAACTTCCGGGGGTCCGATGAGCAGTTCTTC. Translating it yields CSANFRGSDEQFF.

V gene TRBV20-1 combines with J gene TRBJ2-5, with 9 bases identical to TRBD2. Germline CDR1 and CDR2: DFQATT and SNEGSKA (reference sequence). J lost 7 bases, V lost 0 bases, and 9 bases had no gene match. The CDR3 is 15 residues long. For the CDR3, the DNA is TGCAGTGCTAGAGATCCTACTAGCGGGTCTTGGACCCAGTACTTC. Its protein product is CSARDPTSGSWTQYF.

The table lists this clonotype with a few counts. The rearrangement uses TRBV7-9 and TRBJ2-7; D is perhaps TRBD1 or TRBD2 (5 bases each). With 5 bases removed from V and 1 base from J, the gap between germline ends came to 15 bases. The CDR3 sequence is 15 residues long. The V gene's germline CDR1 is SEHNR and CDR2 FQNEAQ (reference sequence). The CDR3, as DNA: TGTGCCAGCAGCACCCCCCGGGACGGATCCTACGAGCAGTACGTC. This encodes CASSTPRDGSYEQYV.

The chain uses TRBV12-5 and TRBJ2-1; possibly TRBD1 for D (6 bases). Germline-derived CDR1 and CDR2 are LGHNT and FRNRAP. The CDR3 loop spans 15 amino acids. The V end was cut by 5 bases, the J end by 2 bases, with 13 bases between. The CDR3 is CASGNVAGAYNEQFF. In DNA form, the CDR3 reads TGTGCTAGTGGTAATGTCGCAGGGGCCTACAATGAGCAGTTCTTC.

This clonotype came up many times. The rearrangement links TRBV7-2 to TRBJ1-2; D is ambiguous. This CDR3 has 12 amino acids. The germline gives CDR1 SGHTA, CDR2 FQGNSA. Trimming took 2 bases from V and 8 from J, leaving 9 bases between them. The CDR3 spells CASSLSQRGYTF. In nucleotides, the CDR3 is TGTGCCAGCAGCTTATCTCAGCGAGGCTACACCTTC.

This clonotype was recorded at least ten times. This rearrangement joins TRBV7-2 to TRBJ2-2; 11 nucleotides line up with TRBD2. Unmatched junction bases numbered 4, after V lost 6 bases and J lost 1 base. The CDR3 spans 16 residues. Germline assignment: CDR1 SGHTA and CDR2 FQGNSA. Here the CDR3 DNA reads TGTGCCAGCAGAACGACTAGCGGGATGAACACCGGGGAGCTGTTTTTT. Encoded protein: CASRTTSGMNTGELFF.

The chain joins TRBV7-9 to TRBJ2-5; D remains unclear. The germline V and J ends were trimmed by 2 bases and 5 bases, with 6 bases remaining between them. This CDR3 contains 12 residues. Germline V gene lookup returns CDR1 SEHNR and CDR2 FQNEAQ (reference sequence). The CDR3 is CASSLSGETQYF. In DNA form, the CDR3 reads TGTGCCAGCAGCTTATCCGGGGAGACCCAGTACTTC.

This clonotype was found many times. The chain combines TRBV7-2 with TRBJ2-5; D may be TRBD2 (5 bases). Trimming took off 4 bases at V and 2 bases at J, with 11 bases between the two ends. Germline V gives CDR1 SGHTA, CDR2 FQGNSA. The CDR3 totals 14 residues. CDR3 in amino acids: CASSSPTGQETQYF. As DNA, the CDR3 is TGTGCCAGCAGCTCCCCCACGGGGCAAGAGACCCAGTACTTC.

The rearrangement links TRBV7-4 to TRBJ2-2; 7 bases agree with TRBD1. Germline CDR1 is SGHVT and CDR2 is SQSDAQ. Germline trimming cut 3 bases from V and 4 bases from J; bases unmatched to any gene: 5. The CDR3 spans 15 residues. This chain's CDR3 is CASSLNRGFTGELFF. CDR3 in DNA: TGTGCCAGCAGCTTGAACAGGGGATTCACCGGGGAGCTGTTTTTT. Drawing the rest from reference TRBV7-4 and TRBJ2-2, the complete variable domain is GAGVSQSPRYKVAKRGRDVALRCDSISGHVTLYWYRQTLGQGSEVLTYSQSDAQRDKSGRPSGRFSAERPERSVSTLKIQRTEQGDSAVYLCASSLNRGFTGELFFGEGSRLTVL.

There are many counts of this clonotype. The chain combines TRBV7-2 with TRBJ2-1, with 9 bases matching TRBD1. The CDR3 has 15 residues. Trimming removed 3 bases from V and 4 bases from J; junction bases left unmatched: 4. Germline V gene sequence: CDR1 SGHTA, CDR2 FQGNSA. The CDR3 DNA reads TGTGCCAGCAGCTTCGGGACAGGGACGTACAATGAGCAGTTCTTC. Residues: CASSFGTGTYNEQFF.

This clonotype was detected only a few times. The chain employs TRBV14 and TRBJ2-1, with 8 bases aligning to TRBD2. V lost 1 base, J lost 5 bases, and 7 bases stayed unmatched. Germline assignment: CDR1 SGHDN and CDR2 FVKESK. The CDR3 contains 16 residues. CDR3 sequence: CASSQVAGLTHNEQFF. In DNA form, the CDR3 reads TGTGCCAGCAGCCAAGTAGCGGGACTCACACACAATGAGCAGTTCTTC.

CDR3 nucleotides: TGTGCCAGTAGTATTGTGGCGGCCGGTGCTGAAGCTTTCTTT. Its protein is CASSIVAAGAEAFF. This chain uses TRBV19 with TRBJ1-1; D remains unclear. V dropped 3 bases and J dropped 6 bases, with 14 bases sitting between them. This CDR3 contains 14 residues. CDR1 is LNHDA, CDR2 SQIVND, per germline (reference sequence).

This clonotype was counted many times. The CDR3 loop reads CASSDIQENYGYTF. DNA for the CDR3: TGTGCCAGCAGCGATATTCAGGAGAACTATGGCTACACCTTC. This rearrangement joins TRBV7-8 to TRBJ1-2; D gene ambiguous. V was pared by 5 bases and J by 2 bases, with 12 bases between. CDR3 size: 14 residues. Germline V lookup: CDR1 SGHVS, CDR2 FQNEAQ.

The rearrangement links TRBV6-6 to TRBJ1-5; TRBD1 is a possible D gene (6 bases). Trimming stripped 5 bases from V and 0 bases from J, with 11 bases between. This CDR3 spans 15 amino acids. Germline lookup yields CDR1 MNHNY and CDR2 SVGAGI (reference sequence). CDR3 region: CASSQDSASNQPQHF. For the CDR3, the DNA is TGTGCCAGCAGTCAGGACAGCGCTAGCAATCAGCCCCAGCATTTT.